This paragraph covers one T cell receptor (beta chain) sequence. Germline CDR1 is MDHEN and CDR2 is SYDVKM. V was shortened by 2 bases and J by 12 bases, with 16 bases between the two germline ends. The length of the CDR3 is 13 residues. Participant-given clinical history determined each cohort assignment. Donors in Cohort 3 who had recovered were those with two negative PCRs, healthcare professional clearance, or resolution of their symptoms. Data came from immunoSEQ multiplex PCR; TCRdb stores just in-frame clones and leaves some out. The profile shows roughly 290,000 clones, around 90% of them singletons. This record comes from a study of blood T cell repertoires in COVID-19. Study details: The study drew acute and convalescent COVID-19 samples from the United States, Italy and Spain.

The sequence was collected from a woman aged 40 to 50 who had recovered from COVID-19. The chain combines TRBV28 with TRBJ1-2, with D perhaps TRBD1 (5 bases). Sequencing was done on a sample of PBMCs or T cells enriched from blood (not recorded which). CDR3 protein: CASSLRTPLFHTF. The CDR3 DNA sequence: TGTGCCAGCAGTTTAAGGACACCCCTCTTCCACACCTTC.